The 28 T cell receptor beta chains below were found in one sample sequenced in a study of blood T cell repertoires in COVID-19. Generated by immunoSEQ multiplex PCR, the TCRdb table keeps only in-frame clones and is missing some. Here the sample spans some 65,000 clones, roughly 87% being singletons. What was sequenced was peripheral blood. The receptors come from a man aged 50 to 60 with COVID-19, enrolled during active disease.

In its sample, this clone was seen once. The J gene is TRBJ1-4, the V gene TRBV11-2; D is possibly TRBD1 (6 bases). The CDR3 is 14 amino acids. Germline V gene lookup returns CDR1 SGHAT and CDR2 FQNNGV. V was clipped by 2 bases and J by 4 bases, with 8 bases between them. In DNA, the CDR3 is TGTGCCAGCAGCTTACAGGGGCTTAATGAAAAACTGTTTTTT. Protein: CASSLQGLNEKLFF.

V gene TRBV5-6 combines with J gene TRBJ2-5, with 12 bases aligning to TRBD1. CDR1 is SGHDT, CDR2 YYEEEE, per germline. This CDR3 has 15 amino acids. V was pared by 4 bases and J by 5 bases, with 6 bases of the junction left unmatched. CDR3 sequence: CASSPGTGGSETQYF. The CDR3 nucleotides read TGTGCCAGCAGCCCCGGGACAGGGGGCTCGGAGACCCAGTACTTC.

V usage is TRBV7-2 and J usage is TRBJ2-1, with unresolved D. Germline CDR1 is SGHTA and CDR2 is FQGNSA. The CDR3 length is 14 residues. V lost 0 bases, J lost 6 bases, and 9 bases lay in between. CDR3 coding DNA: TGTGCCAGCAGCTTAGCGTATGGCGGCAATGAGCAGTTCTTC. This encodes CASSLAYGGNEQFF. Full variable domain (rest looked up from reference TRBV7-2 and TRBJ2-1): GAGVSQSPSNKVTEKGKDVELRCDPISGHTALYWYRQSLGQGLEFLIYFQGNSAPDKSGLPSDRFSAERTGGSVSTLTIQRTQQEDSAVYLCASSLAYGGNEQFFGPGTRLTVL.

The chain combines TRBV7-2 with TRBJ2-3, with D hard to call. The length of the CDR3 is 11 residues. The germline V gene encodes CDR1 SGHTA and CDR2 FQGNSA. The V gene lost 6 bases and the J gene lost 4 bases, with 5 bases spanning the gap. CDR3 residues: CASSFADTQYF. In DNA form, the CDR3 reads TGTGCCAGCAGTTTCGCAGATACGCAGTATTTT.

DNA of the CDR3: TGTGCCAGCAGCCGCGGGGAGACCCAGTACTTC. It encodes CASSRGETQYF. This chain joins TRBV3-1 (or the pseudogene TRBV3-2) and TRBJ2-5, with a possible D match to TRBD2 (5 bases). The CDR3 length is 11 residues. Germline CDR1 reads LGHDT; CDR2 reads YNNKEL (reference sequence). V was trimmed by 4 bases and J by 5 bases, leaving 5 bases between them.

The rearrangement uses TRBV5-1 and TRBJ1-2; no reliable D call. Germline CDR1 and CDR2: SGHRS and YFSETQ. The V and J ends lost 0 bases and 8 bases respectively, with 8 bases between them. This CDR3 is 12 amino acids long. CDR3 region: CASSLESGGYTF. In DNA form, the CDR3 reads TGCGCCAGCAGCTTGGAATCGGGGGGCTACACCTTC.

The rearrangement joins TRBV19 to TRBJ1-5; D perhaps matches TRBD1 (5 bases). V was shortened by 7 bases and J by 3 bases, with 10 bases between the two germline ends. Germline lookup yields CDR1 LNHDA and CDR2 SQIVND (reference sequence). The CDR3 contains 13 residues. The CDR3 is CASTIGVNQPQHF. DNA of the CDR3: TGTGCCAGTACCATAGGGGTCAATCAGCCCCAGCATTTT.

V gene TRBV15 combines with J gene TRBJ2-2, with 9 positions matching TRBD1. After removal of 5 bases from V and 13 bases from J, the junction contained 5 bases not matched to a gene. This CDR3 is built from 12 residues. Germline CDR1 reads LNHNV; CDR2 reads YYDKDF (reference sequence). CDR3 amino acids: CATSGGQGPLFF. CDR3 sequence (DNA): TGTGCCACCAGCGGGGGACAGGGCCCGCTGTTTTTT.

The genes are TRBV11-2 and TRBJ2-7; the D is unclear. The V end was cut by 1 base, the J end by 3 bases, with 7 bases between. Germline lookup yields CDR1 SGHAT and CDR2 FQNNGV. This CDR3 contains 13 residues. The CDR3 DNA reads as TGTGCCAGCAGCTTAGTAGTATTCTACGAGCAGTACTTC. As protein: CASSLVVFYEQYF.

J is TRBJ2-5 and V is TRBV5-4, with D possibly matching TRBD1 (5 bases). V gave up 1 base and J gave up 4 bases, with 26 bases separating them. The CDR3 runs 19 residues. CDR1 is SGHNT, CDR2 YYREEE, per germline (reference sequence). The CDR3 loop is CASSLLEVNETDHLETQYF. The CDR3 DNA reads TGTGCCAGCAGCTTGTTGGAAGTTAATGAGACAGACCATTTAGAGACCCAGTACTTC.

This chain uses TRBV6-9 with TRBJ2-3, with 11 bases matching TRBD2. V lost 2 bases to trimming and J lost 5 bases; unmatched junction nucleotides: 6. CDR3 length: 16 amino acids. Germline CDR1 and CDR2: MNHGY and SVAAGI. In DNA, the CDR3 is TGTGCCAGCAGTTATATAGCGGGAGGGCCTGGAGATACGCAGTATTTT. Translating gives CASSYIAGGPGDTQYF.

This chain joins TRBV7-2 and TRBJ2-5, with TRBD2 matching 15 bases. V shed 5 bases, J shed 5 bases, and the junction held 6 bases outside the gene matches. Germline V gene lookup returns CDR1 SGHTA and CDR2 FQGNSA. CDR3 length equals 16 residues. The CDR3 reads CASSGGLAGGQETQYF. CDR3 nucleotide sequence: TGTGCCAGCAGCGGCGGACTAGCGGGAGGGCAGGAGACCCAGTACTTC.

The V and J genes are TRBV3-1 (or the pseudogene TRBV3-2) and TRBJ2-5; 7 bases fit TRBD1. The V gene's germline CDR1 is LGHDT and CDR2 YNNKEL (reference sequence). The CDR3 extends over 13 amino acids. Unmatched junction bases numbered 1, after V lost 4 bases and J lost 2 bases. CDR3 coding DNA: TGTGCCAGCAGCCGGGACAGACAAGAGACCCAGTACTTC. This translates into CASSRDRQETQYF.

The CDR3 coding sequence is TGTGCCAGCAGCACAGGGGGGGACTATGGCTACACCTTC. Translated: CASSTGGDYGYTF. The genes are TRBV27 and TRBJ1-2; 8 bases are a match to TRBD1. Trimming removed 6 bases from V and 3 bases from J; junction bases left unmatched: 3. Germline V lookup: CDR1 MNHEY, CDR2 SMNVEV (reference sequence). CDR3 length: 13 amino acids.

V and J are TRBV19 and TRBJ1-2; D call uncertain. Germline V CDR1 and CDR2: LNHDA, SQIVND (reference sequence). This CDR3 has 12 amino acids. Trimming removed 5 bases at V and 7 bases at J, with 11 bases between. This CDR3 reads CASSEGFGGYTF. The CDR3 DNA reads as TGTGCCAGTAGTGAGGGATTCGGTGGCTACACCTTC.

This clone was counted only a few times. CDR3: CAISEGWVGTINTEAFF. Written as DNA, the CDR3 is TGTGCCATCAGTGAAGGTTGGGTCGGGACAATCAACACTGAAGCTTTCTTT. The gene calls are TRBV10-3 and TRBJ1-1, with TRBD1 as a possible D gene (6 bases). The CDR3 runs to 17 residues. Germline values: CDR1 ENHRY, CDR2 SYGVKD. Trimming stripped 3 bases from V and 2 bases from J, with 19 bases between.

The chain couples TRBV5-1 to TRBJ1-2, with D perhaps matching TRBD1 (5 bases). Germline V gene data show CDR1 as SGHRS and CDR2 as YFSETQ. V was shortened by 4 bases and J by 4 bases, with 14 bases between the two germline ends. The CDR3 loop spans 14 amino acids. The CDR3 loop is CASSATQGGYGYTF. The CDR3 DNA reads as TGCGCCAGCAGCGCAACCCAGGGCGGCTATGGCTACACCTTC.

V and J are TRBV19 and TRBJ1-1; possible D gene TRBD1, 5 bases. This CDR3 has 14 amino acids. V was trimmed by 5 bases and J by 1 base, leaving 11 bases between them. Per the germline V gene, CDR1 is LNHDA and CDR2 is SQIVND (reference sequence). DNA for the CDR3: TGTGCCAGTAGTCCGTCGACAGCGAACACTGAAGCTTTCTTT. Amino acids: CASSPSTANTEAFF.

The chain combines TRBV2 with TRBJ1-2; 7 nucleotides agree with TRBD1. In germline, CDR1 is SNHLY, CDR2 FYNNEI. CDR3 length equals 13 residues. Trimming at V came to 8 bases and at J to 4 bases, leaving 7 bases not matched to a gene. This CDR3 reads CASDRQGLYGYTF. The DNA for the CDR3 is TGTGCCAGCGACAGACAGGGACTCTATGGCTACACCTTC.

The CDR3 DNA reads as TGTGCCAGCAGCGCCGGACTAGCGGGGTACAATGAGCAGTTCTTC. Protein sequence: CASSAGLAGYNEQFF. This rearrangement joins TRBV9 to TRBJ2-1; 12 bases align to TRBD2. Looked up from germline, CDR1 is SGDLS and CDR2 is YYNGEE. The CDR3 runs to 15 residues. V shed 3 bases, J shed 4 bases, and the junction held 2 bases outside the gene matches. Drawing the rest from reference TRBV9 and TRBJ2-1, the complete variable domain is DSGVTQTPKHLITATGQRVTLRCSPRSGDLSVYWYQQSLDQGLQFLIQYYNGEERAKGNILERFSAQQFPDLHSELNLSSLELGDSALYFCASSAGLAGYNEQFFGPGTRLTVL.

The chain combines TRBV7-2 with TRBJ1-2; possibly TRBD1 for D (5 bases). The CDR3 consists of 16 residues. The germline V and J ends were trimmed by 0 bases and 2 bases, with 13 bases remaining between them. Germline V lookup: CDR1 SGHTA, CDR2 FQGNSA. CDR3 residues: CASSLALQRGNYGYTF. The DNA of the CDR3 is TGTGCCAGCAGCTTAGCGTTACAGCGGGGCAACTATGGCTACACCTTC.

V is TRBV4-1 and J is TRBJ2-2; no clear D. Germline CDR1 reads MGHRA; CDR2 reads YSYEKL. This CDR3 region has 15 residues. The V gene lost 0 bases and the J gene lost 5 bases, with 10 bases spanning the gap. CDR3 residues: CASSQEAARTGELFF. For the CDR3, the DNA is TGCGCCAGCAGCCAAGAAGCTGCTAGGACCGGGGAGCTGTTTTTT.

The J gene is TRBJ1-1, the V gene TRBV20-1; D unclear. The CDR3 contains 11 residues. CDR1 is DFQATT, CDR2 SNEGSKA, per germline (reference sequence). Trimming removed 7 bases from V and 1 base from J, with 7 bases in between. The CDR3 sequence is CSVHRNTEAFF. In DNA, the CDR3 is TGCAGTGTCCACAGGAACACTGAAGCTTTCTTT.

The V and J genes are TRBV15 and TRBJ1-2; 9 bases map to TRBD1. The CDR3 is 13 residues long. V was clipped by 1 base and J by 11 bases; unmatched bases: 5. The V gene's germline CDR1 is LNHNV and CDR2 YYDKDF (reference sequence). The CDR3, as DNA: TGTGCCACCAGCAGAGGACCGGGACAGGGATACACCTTC. Its translation: CATSRGPGQGYTF. Filled out from reference TRBV15 and TRBJ1-2, the complete variable domain reads DAMVIQNPRYQVTQFGKPVTLSCSQTLNHNVMYWYQQKSSQAPKLLFHYYDKDFNNEADTPDNFQSRRPNTSFCFLDIRSPGLGDTAMYLCATSRGPGQGYTFGSGTRLTVV.

In its sample, this clone was seen once. This chain connects TRBV5-1 to TRBJ2-5, with 8 bases aligning to TRBD2. The CDR3 has 18 residues. V shed 2 bases, J shed 5 bases, and the junction held 17 bases outside the gene matches. The germline V gene encodes CDR1 SGHRS and CDR2 YFSETQ. The CDR3 loop reads CASSFGAGWSGGRETQYF. DNA for the CDR3: TGCGCCAGCAGCTTTGGAGCAGGGTGGTCGGGGGGGCGCGAGACCCAGTACTTC.

This clone was observed a few times. The rearrangement uses TRBV5-5 and TRBJ2-1, with TRBD2 matching over 8 bases. With V trimmed by 3 bases and J by 5 bases, 7 bases remained unmatched. The germline V gene encodes CDR1 SGHKS and CDR2 YYEKEE (reference sequence). The CDR3 loop spans 15 amino acids. CDR3 in amino acids: CASSSGVAGHNEQFF. CDR3 bases: TGTGCCAGCAGCTCCGGAGTAGCGGGACACAATGAGCAGTTCTTC.

This clone was seen a handful of times. V is TRBV9 and J is TRBJ2-5; 8 bases align to TRBD1. The length of the CDR3 is 15 residues. Trimming cost V 0 bases and J 5 bases; bases outside gene matches: 6. CDR1 and CDR2 from the germline V gene are SGDLS and YYNGEE. The CDR3 sequence: CASSVADREIETQYF. For the CDR3, the DNA is TGTGCCAGCAGCGTAGCGGACAGGGAAATCGAGACCCAGTACTTC.

V and J are TRBV6-5 and TRBJ1-1, with TRBD1 as a possible D gene (6 bases). V was cut by 4 bases and J by 6 bases, with 18 bases left in between. Germline assignment: CDR1 MNHEY and CDR2 SVGAGI. CDR3 size: 15 residues. The chain's CDR3 is CASSSPGVRPAEAFF. CDR3 coding DNA: TGTGCCAGCAGTTCCCCAGGGGTGCGCCCCGCTGAAGCTTTCTTT.